These 10 T cell receptor beta chains were sequenced from one sample in a study of cytomegalovirus exposure and HLA in healthy donors. The PCR had 60 Vbeta and 13 Jbeta primers. Sequenced by immunoSEQ multiplex PCR; TCRdb stores in-frame clones only, minus some. The data show 75,000 to 100,000 clones, with just over 70% seen just once and approximately 7.8% held by the top ten. Sequencing was performed on PBMCs. Receptors originate from a man aged 60-69 years in good health and CMV-seronegative.

V usage is TRBV9 and J usage is TRBJ2-2; no firm D call. Per germline, CDR1 SGDLS and CDR2 YYNGEE. V was clipped by 0 bases and J by 4 bases, with 13 bases between them. The CDR3 runs to 16 residues. CDR3 sequence (DNA): TGTGCCAGCAGCGTAGCTCGGCAGGCAGGCACCGGGGAGCTGTTTTTT. Translation: CASSVARQAGTGELFF.

The chain joins TRBV6-1 to TRBJ2-2, with 7 positions matching TRBD2. CDR1 is MNHNS and CDR2 is SASEGT in the germline V gene. This CDR3 is 14 amino acids long. The trim removed 8 bases at V and 6 bases at J, leaving 9 bases unmatched. CDR3 loop: CASVPQGGSGELFF. Here the CDR3 DNA reads TGTGCCAGCGTACCCCAGGGAGGGTCCGGGGAGCTGTTTTTT.

The chain uses TRBV29-1 and TRBJ2-1; 9 nucleotides match TRBD2. Germline trimming cut 4 bases from V and 3 bases from J; bases unmatched to any gene: 4. This CDR3 contains 14 residues. Germline CDR1 SQVTM, CDR2 ANQGSEA. The CDR3 DNA reads TGCAGCGTTGCTGGACTAGCGTTCTACAATGAGCAGTTCTTC. Protein product: CSVAGLAFYNEQFF.

V and J are TRBV27 and TRBJ1-1; D perhaps matches TRBD1 (5 bases). Trimming removed 3 bases at V and 3 bases at J, with 11 bases between. The length of the CDR3 is 14 residues. The germline V gene has CDR1 MNHEY and CDR2 SMNVEV (reference sequence). CDR3 residues: CASSFRGTDTEAFF. In nucleotides, the CDR3 is TGTGCCAGCAGTTTTAGGGGAACCGACACTGAAGCTTTCTTT.

The chain is built from TRBV7-9 and TRBJ2-3; TRBD1 aligns across 8 bases. The CDR3 totals 16 residues. Trimming took 4 bases from V and 2 from J; bases not matched to a gene: 8. Germline loops: CDR1 SEHNR, CDR2 FQNEAQ (reference sequence). The DNA for the CDR3 is TGTGCCAGCAGCTCCCCCCCGGGACAGGACACAGATACGCAGTATTTT. It specifies CASSSPPGQDTDTQYF.

This chain uses TRBV7-8 with TRBJ2-5; 11 bases map to TRBD2. The trim removed 1 base at V and 2 bases at J, leaving 0 bases unmatched. The CDR3 consists of 15 residues. Germline-derived CDR1 and CDR2 are SGHVS and FQNEAQ. The CDR3 region is CASSLGLAGQETQYF. The CDR3 DNA sequence: TGTGCCAGCAGCTTAGGACTAGCGGGGCAAGAGACCCAGTACTTC.

V usage is TRBV29-1 and J usage is TRBJ2-2, with a weak D call TRBD2 (6 bases). V was clipped by 4 bases and J by 7 bases, with 10 bases between them. The CDR3 runs 12 residues. Germline CDR1 reads SQVTM; CDR2 reads ANQGSEA. CDR3 sequence (DNA): TGCAGCGTTGTTGTGGGAGGCGGGGAGCTGTTTTTT. Its protein product is CSVVVGGGELFF.

This chain links TRBV4-1 with TRBJ1-2; D perhaps matches TRBD1 (6 bases). The V gene lost 0 bases and the J gene lost 4 bases, with 12 bases spanning the gap. This CDR3 is built from 15 residues. Germline V lookup: CDR1 MGHRA, CDR2 YSYEKL. The CDR3 region is CASSQEGTGPYGYTF. The CDR3 DNA is TGCGCCAGCAGCCAAGAGGGCACAGGGCCCTATGGCTACACCTTC.

In its sample, this clone was seen a few times. CDR3 protein: CSLLVSPSEQFF. The CDR3 DNA reads TGCAGCCTCCTGGTCTCGCCAAGCGAGCAGTTCTTC. The chain couples TRBV29-1 to TRBJ2-1; no firm D call. This CDR3 comprises 12 residues. Per germline, CDR1 SQVTM and CDR2 ANQGSEA. With 8 bases removed from V and 10 bases from J, the gap between germline ends came to 18 bases.

This clone has just a few counts. The V gene is TRBV7-2, the J gene TRBJ1-6; D perhaps matches TRBD1 (5 bases). There are 13 residues in the CDR3. V was trimmed by 1 base and J by 15 bases, leaving 13 bases between them. Germline CDR1 and CDR2: SGHTA and FQGNSA. CDR3 nucleotide sequence: TGTGCCAGCAGCTTAGGCAGGGAAGCTCACCTCCACTTT. Protein: CASSLGREAHLHF.